This T cell receptor (beta chain) emerged from a study of T cell repertoires in cytomegalovirus infection (dated by TCRdb to the late 2010s). Context from the whole study: The HLA type of each donor mattered for the analysis, because public TCR beta signatures pointed to carriage of CMV infection along with the matching HLA type.

This clonotype occurred once. It lacks a known antigen. No base quality information exists; no much larger clone differs at one position. On its own, one read is weak support. Results and caveats for the whole study, not just this receptor: Cumulative frequency of public TCR beta family members discriminated carriers of CMV infection plus the relevant HLA type in this cohort and an independent approximately 350-donor cohort. The ex vivo response was dominated by HLA-C-restricted CMV-specific TCR beta clonotypes, which also provided the single most frequent clonotype in two of eight donors.

Sequencing was carried out with an Illumina HiSeq 1500. TCRdb trimmed public reads at Q25 via fastp, called clones via MiXCR and kept in-frame beta chains. Rows with one shared CDR3 protein collapse into an entry with the most common genes and DNA. This sample lists hundreds of thousands of distinct CDR3 sequences; 20% to 30% were detected once. Together, the top ten hold roughly 8% of the sample. Including the terminal cysteine and phenylalanine, the CDR3 comprises 16 residues. The retained sequence is limited to the CDR3, 48 bases, with the frame set at the first base. CDR1 and CDR2 are read off the germline V gene (reference sequence) as MNHEY and SMNVEV. Trimming leaves V shorter by 6 bases and J shorter by 6 bases, with the junction holding 14 bases beyond the gene matches.

Sequencing used CD8+ T cells from PBMCs. The V and J genes are TRBV27 and TRBJ2-1; 7 junctional bases match TRBD1. The origin of this receptor is a human donor in good health (CMV status not recorded). Some clones in this sample may be carry-over from other donors' samples. Read as DNA, the sequence is TGTGCCAGCAGCCCACATAACCGGAACAGGGGCAATGAGCAGTTCTTC. This gives the protein CASSPHNRNRGNEQFF.